The sequence of this T cell receptor (beta chain) was determined in a study of shared clonotypes between healthy human individuals. The CDR3 contains 15 residues. Here immunoSEQ multiplex PCR was the method, and the copy in TCRdb shows in-frame clones only, minus some. The sample has 1.5 million to 2.5 million clones, 85% to 95% seen once; the top ten hold roughly 1.2%. Positive CCR7 selection of CD45RO-negative cells yielded the naive CD8 cells, and terminally differentiated effector memory CD45RA+ cells were excluded. Sequenced: naive CD8+ T cells sorted from blood. The sequence came from a man aged 18 to 30 in good health. V and J are TRBV21-1 and TRBJ2-3; the DNA was not used to check the table's D call, TRBD2. TRBV21-1 is a recognized pseudogene. The CDR3 coding sequence is TGTGCCAGCAGCGGGGGGTCGGGACCCGGGGCTACGCAGTATTTT. Its protein is CASSGGSGPGATQYF.